Shown below are 29 T cell receptor beta chains from a single sample sequenced in a study of blood T cell repertoires in COVID-19. Assay: immunoSEQ multiplex PCR; the TCRdb copy retains only in-frame clones and omits some. The sample contains 190,000 or so clones, 87% of which appear only once. Sequenced input: PBMCs or T cells enriched from blood (not recorded which). The origin of the receptors is a man aged 18 to 30 with acute COVID-19.

About this clone itself: One junction end does not reproduce the germline sequence, and a read error may be involved. The rearrangement uses TRBV7-7 and TRBJ2-5; D remains unclear. CDR1 SSHAT and CDR2 FNYEAQ come from the germline V gene (reference sequence). The CDR3 totals 15 residues. CDR3 residues: CASSLNSAEQETQYF. The CDR3, as DNA: TGTGCTAGCAGCTTAAATTCGGCGGAACAAGAGACCCAGTACTTC.

CDR3: CASSPGQGVTEAFF. CDR3 in DNA: TGTGCCAGCAGTCCCGGACAGGGTGTCACTGAAGCTTTCTTT. V is TRBV2 and J is TRBJ1-1; 8 bases align to TRBD1. V lost 5 bases, J lost 4 bases, and 6 bases stayed unmatched. The germline V gene encodes CDR1 SNHLY and CDR2 FYNNEI. CDR3 length: 14 amino acids.

V is TRBV27 and J is TRBJ2-1; 10 nucleotides align to TRBD2. This CDR3 has 15 residues. The trim removed 0 bases at V and 6 bases at J, leaving 2 bases unmatched. The germline gives CDR1 MNHEY, CDR2 SMNVEV (reference sequence). DNA of the CDR3: TGTGCCAGCAGTTTATCCCTAGCGGGAGCCAATGAGCAGTTCTTC. Translating gives CASSLSLAGANEQFF.

CDR3 protein: CASSVGQGVSNTEAFF. CDR3 nucleotide sequence: TGTGCCAGCAGCGTAGGACAGGGGGTTTCGAACACTGAAGCTTTCTTT. The chain has TRBV9 and TRBJ1-1; 9 nucleotides match TRBD1. Germline CDR1 is SGDLS and CDR2 is YYNGEE. This CDR3 has 16 residues. With 0 bases clipped from V and 1 base from J, the junction kept 4 bases outside the gene matches.

The chain links TRBV28 to TRBJ1-1; D is perhaps TRBD1 (6 bases). With 4 bases removed from V and 1 base from J, the gap between germline ends came to 13 bases. The CDR3 loop spans 15 amino acids. The germline gives CDR1 MDHEN, CDR2 SYDVKM. The DNA for the CDR3 is TGTGCCAGCAGTTCTGCCTCGACAGGGAACACTGAAGCTTTCTTT. Translated: CASSSASTGNTEAFF.

This clone was picked up one time. V is TRBV9 and J is TRBJ2-3; D perhaps matches TRBD2 (6 bases). CDR3 length equals 16 residues. V dropped 0 bases and J dropped 5 bases, with 16 bases sitting between them. Germline V gene sequence: CDR1 SGDLS, CDR2 YYNGEE. This CDR3 is CASSVAGGSGGDTQYF. CDR3 DNA sequence: TGTGCCAGCAGCGTAGCTGGAGGGAGTGGAGGAGATACGCAGTATTTT. The full variable domain, its missing parts supplied by reference TRBV9 and TRBJ2-3, is DSGVTQTPKHLITATGQRVTLRCSPRSGDLSVYWYQQSLDQGLQFLIQYYNGEERAKGNILERFSAQQFPDLHSELNLSSLELGDSALYFCASSVAGGSGGDTQYFGPGTRLTVL.

V gene TRBV5-1 combines with J gene TRBJ2-7, with 11 bases that match TRBD2. CDR3 length equals 17 residues. V was pared by 0 bases and J by 0 bases, with 5 bases of the junction left unmatched. Germline V gene sequence: CDR1 SGHRS, CDR2 YFSETQ. CDR3 residues: CASSLVVAGGGSYEQYF. CDR3 nucleotide sequence: TGCGCCAGCAGCTTGGTGGTAGCGGGAGGGGGCTCCTACGAGCAGTACTTC.

The gene calls are TRBV29-1 and TRBJ2-7; D is possibly TRBD2 (5 bases). Trimming shortened V by 1 base and J by 7 bases, and 17 bases separated the two germline ends. The CDR3 spans 14 residues. Looked up from germline, CDR1 is SQVTM and CDR2 is ANQGSEA. CDR3 loop: CSVEGSGDLGEQYF. CDR3 bases: TGCAGCGTTGAAGGAAGCGGAGACCTAGGAGAGCAGTACTTC.

This sequence joins TRBV5-1 and TRBJ1-1; a weak D match, TRBD1 (5 bases). There are 14 residues in the CDR3. Germline V gene lookup returns CDR1 SGHRS and CDR2 YFSETQ. Trimming cost V 2 bases and J 3 bases, with 11 bases left between them. The DNA for the CDR3 is TGCGCCAGCAGCTTAGGTTTAGGGGACACTGAAGCTTTCTTT. It specifies CASSLGLGDTEAFF.

The CDR3 coding sequence is TGTGCCAGCAGCGTAGTCGGGACAGGTTTCTATGGCTACACCTTC. Protein product: CASSVVGTGFYGYTF. The V gene is TRBV9, the J gene TRBJ1-2; 8 nucleotides line up with TRBD1. V shed 0 bases, J shed 4 bases, and the junction held 5 bases outside the gene matches. Germline CDR1 is SGDLS and CDR2 is YYNGEE. The CDR3 spans 15 residues.

The chain employs TRBV11-2 and TRBJ2-7, with 13 bases matching TRBD2. Germline CDR1 and CDR2: SGHAT and FQNNGV. This CDR3 has 18 residues. V was clipped by 2 bases and J by 0 bases; unmatched bases: 7. The CDR3 sequence: CASSLRSGTSGTSYEQYF. In DNA form, the CDR3 reads TGTGCCAGCAGCTTAAGATCCGGGACTAGCGGGACCTCCTACGAGCAGTACTTC. The full variable domain, in which reference TRBV11-2 and TRBJ2-7 provide the parts outside the CDR3, is EAGVAQSPRYKIIEKRQSVAFWCNPISGHATLYWYQQILGQGPKLLIQFQNNGVVDDSQLPKDRFSAERLKGVDSTLKIQPAKLEDSAVYLCASSLRSGTSGTSYEQYFGPGTRLTVT.

The genes are TRBV9 and TRBJ1-2; 11 nucleotides agree with TRBD1. CDR3 length equals 12 residues. Looked up from germline, CDR1 is SGDLS and CDR2 is YYNGEE. V lost 5 bases, J lost 10 bases, and 4 bases stayed unmatched. The CDR3 sequence: CASSGQGAFYTF. Here the CDR3 DNA reads TGTGCCAGCAGTGGACAGGGGGCGTTCTACACCTTC. The full variable domain, rest sourced from reference TRBV9 and TRBJ1-2, is DSGVTQTPKHLITATGQRVTLRCSPRSGDLSVYWYQQSLDQGLQFLIQYYNGEERAKGNILERFSAQQFPDLHSELNLSSLELGDSALYFCASSGQGAFYTFGSGTRLTVV.

The chain has TRBV7-9 and TRBJ2-7; 9 nucleotides align to TRBD1. Germline V lookup: CDR1 SEHNR, CDR2 FQNEAQ (reference sequence). J gave up 2 bases and V 5 bases, and 7 bases lay outside the gene matches. This CDR3 is built from 15 residues. The CDR3 nucleotides read TGTGCCAGCAGCCCCCCGGGGACAGGGACCTACGAGCAGTACTTC. It codes for CASSPPGTGTYEQYF.

The J gene is TRBJ1-3, the V gene TRBV10-3; tentatively, D is TRBD1 (6 bases). The CDR3 extends over 16 amino acids. The germline CDR1 and CDR2 sequences are ENHRY and SYGVKD. Trimming took off 0 bases at V and 0 bases at J, with 9 bases between the two ends. This chain's CDR3 is CAISESGHLSGNTIYF. CDR3 nucleotides: TGTGCCATCAGTGAGTCGGGACACCTCTCTGGAAACACCATATATTTT.

As DNA, the CDR3 is TGCGCCAGCTGGCTTACCACTGAAGCTTTCTTT. Translated: CASWLTTEAFF. The chain is built from TRBV5-1 and TRBJ1-1; D is unclear. The germline V and J ends were trimmed by 7 bases and 4 bases, with 8 bases remaining between them. Germline assignment: CDR1 SGHRS and CDR2 YFSETQ. This CDR3 has 11 residues. The full variable domain, its missing parts supplied by reference TRBV5-1 and TRBJ1-1, is KAGVTQTPRYLIKTRGQQVTLSCSPISGHRSVSWYQQTPGQGLQFLFEYFSETQRNKGNFPGRFSGRQFSNSRSEMNVSTLELGDSALYLCASWLTTEAFFGQGTRLTVV.

V gene TRBV27 combines with J gene TRBJ1-5, with D unresolved. CDR3 length equals 14 residues. CDR1 is MNHEY, CDR2 SMNVEV, per germline (reference sequence). The germline V and J ends were trimmed by 5 bases and 3 bases, with 11 bases remaining between them. The DNA for the CDR3 is TGTGCCAGCAGTGAGTCAGGCCCCAATCAGCCCCAGCATTTT. It encodes CASSESGPNQPQHF.

The chain recombines TRBV20-1 with TRBJ2-7, with TRBD1 matching 7 bases. V was pared by 3 bases and J by 0 bases, with 14 bases of the junction left unmatched. From germline, CDR1 is DFQATT and CDR2 SNEGSKA (reference sequence). The CDR3 runs 17 residues. CDR3 in DNA: TGCAGTGCTAGTGGGACAGCAGCCTTTCTCCTCTCCTACGAGCAGTACTTC. The encoded protein is CSASGTAAFLLSYEQYF.

J is TRBJ2-2 and V is TRBV28, with D uncertain. The CDR3 extends over 13 amino acids. V dropped 9 bases and J dropped 0 bases, with 8 bases sitting between them. CDR1 is MDHEN, CDR2 SYDVKM, per germline. The CDR3 DNA follows: TGTGCCAGGACTGAATCGAACACCGGGGAGCTGTTTTTT. Protein product: CARTESNTGELFF.

This clone was detected a few times. The V call is TRBV6-6, the J call TRBJ1-4, with 7 bases aligning to TRBD1. CDR1 is MNHNY and CDR2 is SVGAGI in the germline V gene (reference sequence). This CDR3 spans 15 amino acids. The ends lost 7 bases at V and 2 bases at J; junction bases unmatched: 7. The CDR3 loop reads CASTFSGGTNEKLFF. In DNA form, the CDR3 reads TGTGCCAGCACTTTTTCAGGGGGTACTAATGAAAAACTGTTTTTT.

J is TRBJ2-1 and V is TRBV19, with D maybe TRBD2 (6 bases). V lost 10 bases and J lost 3, with 22 bases in between. The germline V gene has CDR1 LNHDA and CDR2 SQIVND (reference sequence). The CDR3 spans 16 residues. In nucleotides, the CDR3 is TGTGCCACCCTCGGAGCCCACCCGGGACTCTACAATGAGCAGTTCTTC. Amino acids: CATLGAHPGLYNEQFF.

The chain joins TRBV25-1 to TRBJ1-5, with TRBD1 as a possible D gene (5 bases). The CDR3 extends over 14 amino acids. V lost 4 bases, J lost 1 base, and 8 bases lay in between. The germline V gene has CDR1 MGHDK and CDR2 SYGVNS. The CDR3 sequence: CASSGGASNQPQHF. CDR3 nucleotides: TGTGCCAGCAGTGGTGGGGCGAGCAATCAGCCCCAGCATTTT.

The genes are TRBV5-1 and TRBJ2-1; D is possibly TRBD2 (5 bases). Trimming took off 6 bases at V and 1 base at J, with 17 bases between the two ends. Germline V gives CDR1 SGHRS, CDR2 YFSETQ. The CDR3 totals 16 residues. The CDR3 coding sequence is TGCGCCAGCACCTACGGCGAGGGAGCTTCCTACAATGAGCAGTTCTTC. This translates into CASTYGEGASYNEQFF.

This chain joins TRBV27 and TRBJ1-1; D perhaps matches TRBD1 (6 bases). The ends were cut back, 7 bases at V and 2 bases at J, with 17 bases in the middle. CDR3 length: 15 residues. The germline CDR1 and CDR2 sequences are MNHEY and SMNVEV (reference sequence). CDR3 sequence (DNA): TGTGCCAGCACCTCGCGGACAGACCTAAACACTGAAGCTTTCTTT. Its protein is CASTSRTDLNTEAFF.

The chain has TRBV7-9 and TRBJ1-1, with D hard to call. Germline CDR1 is SEHNR and CDR2 is FQNEAQ (reference sequence). This CDR3 comprises 11 residues. V shed 5 bases and J shed 7 bases, with 8 bases lying between them. The CDR3 sequence is CASSPRVEAFF. CDR3 DNA sequence: TGTGCCAGCAGCCCAAGAGTTGAAGCTTTCTTT.

CDR3 residues: CASSSQGASSPLHF. Written as DNA, the CDR3 is TGTGCCAGCAGTTCCCAGGGGGCTTCTTCACCCCTCCACTTT. The chain links TRBV27 to TRBJ1-6; TRBD1 aligns across 8 bases. The V gene's germline CDR1 is MNHEY and CDR2 SMNVEV (reference sequence). V shed 4 bases and J 9 bases; nucleotides not matched to a gene: 5. This CDR3 comprises 14 residues.

The gene calls are TRBV3-1 (or the pseudogene TRBV3-2) and TRBJ1-4; the match to TRBD1 covers 9 bases. V dropped 0 bases and J dropped 0; count of bases not matched to a gene: 5. Looked up from germline, CDR1 is LGHDT and CDR2 is YNNKEL (reference sequence). This CDR3 contains 18 residues. The CDR3, as DNA: TGTGCCAGCAGCCAAGATATGGGGACAGGGACAACTAATGAAAAACTGTTTTTT. Protein product: CASSQDMGTGTTNEKLFF.

The V call is TRBV7-9, the J call TRBJ2-3; possibly TRBD2 for D (6 bases). CDR1 is SEHNR and CDR2 is FQNEAQ in the germline V gene (reference sequence). The CDR3 sequence is 15 residues long. With 5 bases removed from V and 4 bases from J, the gap between germline ends came to 16 bases. The CDR3 is CASSPAQGLPDTQYF. CDR3 nucleotides: TGTGCCAGCAGCCCAGCCCAGGGACTCCCAGATACGCAGTATTTT.

The chain uses TRBV4-1 and TRBJ2-7; TRBD1 aligns across 7 bases. V lost 1 base and J lost 2; bases outside the gene matches: 5. Germline V lookup: CDR1 MGHRA, CDR2 YSYEKL. This CDR3 has 15 residues. In nucleotides, the CDR3 is TGCGCCAGCAGCCAAGGTCCTCAGGGGGCCTACGAGCAGTACTTC. Its translation is CASSQGPQGAYEQYF.

The rearrangement joins TRBV14 to TRBJ2-7, with 7 bases aligning to TRBD2. Germline lookup yields CDR1 SGHDN and CDR2 FVKESK. J was trimmed by 5 bases and V by 3 bases; bases with no gene match: 10. This CDR3 has 15 amino acids. CDR3 nucleotides: TGTGCCAGCAGCCATTCCGGGACTACCCTCGACGAGCAGTACTTC. It specifies CASSHSGTTLDEQYF.